The 15 T cell receptor beta chains presented below share a single source sample, sequenced in a study of PD-1 blockade in classical Hodgkin lymphoma. Sequencing used immunoSEQ multiplex PCR; TCRdb keeps in-frame clones, though not all of them. The sample contains some 17,000 clones, just under 85% of which appear only once. Every one of the patients relapsed after autologous stem cell transplantation (brentuximab vedotin exposure was variable). It was by magnetic negative selection that CD4+ T cells were purified from thawed PBMCs. Sequenced here: CD4+ T cells from blood, sampled at baseline. These receptors came from a human donor with classical Hodgkin lymphoma.

The rearrangement uses TRBV7-2 and TRBJ2-7; D unclear. The V gene's germline CDR1 is SGHTA and CDR2 FQGNSA. This CDR3 spans 12 amino acids. Trimming shortened V by 2 bases and J by 6 bases, and 8 bases separated the two germline ends. CDR3 nucleotide sequence: TGTGCCAGCAGCTTATACCGTAGCGAGCAGTACTTC. It translates to CASSLYRSEQYF.

The gene calls are TRBV6-5 and TRBJ2-7; D possibly uses TRBD1 or TRBD2 (6 bases each). The V gene's germline CDR1 is MNHEY and CDR2 SVGAGI. This CDR3 is built from 13 residues. V was cut by 2 bases and J by 5 bases, with 10 bases left in between. The CDR3 DNA follows: TGTGCCAGCAGTTACGCAGGGGAGGACGAGCAGTACTTC. It codes for CASSYAGEDEQYF.

This clone was observed a single time. The chain couples TRBV6-1 to TRBJ1-3; perhaps TRBD1 as D (6 bases). The CDR3 is 17 amino acids. Germline V gives CDR1 MNHNS, CDR2 SASEGT. V lost 2 bases and J 1 base, leaving 15 bases between the germline ends. The CDR3 loop reads CASSETSPQGSGNTIYF. CDR3 sequence (DNA): TGTGCCAGCAGTGAAACTAGCCCTCAGGGGTCTGGAAACACCATATATTTT.

The chain has TRBV10-3 and TRBJ2-5, with D perhaps matching TRBD2 (5 bases). The germline V gene has CDR1 ENHRY and CDR2 SYGVKD. V was shortened by 4 bases and J by 4 bases, with 10 bases between the two germline ends. The CDR3 sequence is 13 residues long. As DNA, the CDR3 is TGTGCCATCAGTGTCGGGGTAGGAGAGACCCAGTACTTC. It codes for CAISVGVGETQYF.

This chain uses TRBV28 with TRBJ1-5; D might be TRBD1 (6 bases). Per germline, CDR1 MDHEN and CDR2 SYDVKM. V lost 6 bases and J 9 bases, leaving 18 bases between the germline ends. This CDR3 is built from 14 residues. The DNA for the CDR3 is TGTGCCAGCAGCTACCTGTGGGGGCTAGGGCCCCAGCATTTT. Amino acids: CASSYLWGLGPQHF.

CDR3 nucleotide sequence: TGTGCCAGCAGCTTAAAAGGGGATTCCTACAATGAGCAGTTCTTC. This codes for CASSLKGDSYNEQFF. The rearrangement uses TRBV7-9 and TRBJ2-1; TRBD1 might be the D (5 bases). Looked up from germline, CDR1 is SEHNR and CDR2 is FQNEAQ (reference sequence). Trimming pared 2 bases from V and 1 base from J, leaving 9 bases between. The CDR3 totals 15 residues.

This rearrangement joins TRBV7-3 to TRBJ1-1; D is unclear. The CDR3 has 14 amino acids. V was shortened by 2 bases and J by 2 bases, with 9 bases between the two germline ends. Germline-derived CDR1 and CDR2 are SGHTA and FQGTGA. The CDR3 is CASSLLGFNTEAFF. CDR3 DNA sequence: TGTGCCAGCAGCTTATTGGGTTTTAACACTGAAGCTTTCTTT. Supplemented by reference TRBV7-3 and TRBJ1-1, the full variable domain reads GAGVSQTPSNKVTEKGKYVELRCDPISGHTALYWYRQSLGQGPEFLIYFQGTGAADDSGLPNDRFFAVRPEGSVSTLKIQRTERGDSAVYLCASSLLGFNTEAFFGQGTRLTVV.

The table lists this clone with a count of one. The genes are TRBV5-1 and TRBJ2-3, with D unclear. Trimming removed 0 bases from V and 2 bases from J, with 10 bases in between. Germline-derived CDR1 and CDR2 are SGHRS and YFSETQ. The CDR3 is 15 amino acids. The DNA for the CDR3 is TGCGCCAGCAGCTTGGGTTTCCCACCCACAGATACGCAGTATTTT. Protein product: CASSLGFPPTDTQYF.

This clone was detected only a few times. This rearrangement joins TRBV9 to TRBJ2-1, with 10 nucleotides matching TRBD2. Unmatched junction bases numbered 9, after V lost 3 bases and J lost 9 bases. There are 15 residues in the CDR3. From germline, CDR1 is SGDLS and CDR2 YYNGEE. CDR3 DNA: TGTGCCAGCAGCGCATGGGCTAGCGGGAGCGTTGAGCAGTTCTTC. This gives the protein CASSAWASGSVEQFF.

The chain couples TRBV30 to TRBJ1-2; 7 bases agree with TRBD1. After removal of 5 bases from V and 8 bases from J, the junction contained 14 bases not matched to a gene. The germline V gene encodes CDR1 GTSNPN and CDR2 SVGIG (reference sequence). This CDR3 comprises 14 residues. CDR3 coding DNA: TGTGCCTGGCGGAGGAAGGGGGCGGCTAACGGCTACACCTTC. Translated, it gives CAWRRKGAANGYTF.

The genes are TRBV5-1 and TRBJ2-5; the match to TRBD2 covers 16 bases. Per the germline V gene, CDR1 is SGHRS and CDR2 is YFSETQ. The trim removed 1 base at V and 5 bases at J, leaving 14 bases unmatched. The CDR3 totals 20 residues. CDR3 protein: CASSLWGLAGGPSTAETQYF. In DNA form, the CDR3 reads TGCGCCAGCAGCTTGTGGGGACTAGCGGGGGGGCCTTCAACGGCGGAGACCCAGTACTTC. Full variable domain (outside the CDR3, taken from reference TRBV5-1 and TRBJ2-5): KAGVTQTPRYLIKTRGQQVTLSCSPISGHRSVSWYQQTPGQGLQFLFEYFSETQRNKGNFPGRFSGRQFSNSRSEMNVSTLELGDSALYLCASSLWGLAGGPSTAETQYFGPGTRLLVL.

This rearrangement joins TRBV6-5 to TRBJ2-5; TRBD1 or TRBD2 may be the D gene (5 bases each). Per germline, CDR1 MNHEY and CDR2 SVGAGI. The CDR3 is 14 residues long. Trimming shortened V by 5 bases and J by 8 bases, and 18 bases separated the two germline ends. The CDR3, as DNA: TGTGCCAGCAGTACTTTGATTGGGGGAAGAACCCAGTACTTC. This sequence encodes CASSTLIGGRTQYF.

As concerns this clone: At one end the junction does not follow the germline gene, possibly because of a read error. This chain connects TRBV27 to TRBJ1-1, with TRBD1 as a possible D gene (6 bases). Looked up from germline, CDR1 is MNHEY and CDR2 is SMNVEV (reference sequence). The CDR3 contains 16 residues. The CDR3 loop reads CASSSLRGTGNPEAFF. For the CDR3, the DNA is TGTGCCAGCAGTTCCCTTCGGGGAACAGGGAACCCTGAAGCTTTCTTT.

The J gene is TRBJ2-2, the V gene TRBV10-2; 16 bases line up with TRBD2. In germline, CDR1 is WSHSY, CDR2 SAAADI. The CDR3 has 18 amino acids. The trim removed 6 bases at V and 4 bases at J, leaving 8 bases unmatched. In nucleotides, the CDR3 is TGCGCCAGCAGGTCGGGACTAGCGGGGGGGCCGGGCACCGGGGAGCTGTTTTTT. As protein: CASRSGLAGGPGTGELFF.

The rearrangement links TRBV6-5 to TRBJ2-7; D is unclear. The CDR3 length is 15 residues. The V and J ends lost 2 bases and 4 bases respectively, with 15 bases between them. The V gene's germline CDR1 is MNHEY and CDR2 SVGAGI. The CDR3 region is CASSYVHTTPYEQYF. The CDR3 DNA sequence: TGTGCCAGCAGTTACGTTCACACGACCCCGTACGAGCAGTACTTC.